Shown below are 9 T cell receptor beta chains from a single sample sequenced in a study of cytomegalovirus exposure and HLA in healthy donors. The PCR employed 60 Vbeta primers together with 13 Jbeta primers. Sequencing used immunoSEQ multiplex PCR; TCRdb keeps in-frame clones, though not all of them. The sample lists some 150,000 clones; roughly four fifths were seen once. Sequenced material: PBMCs. The receptors shown here come from a woman aged 25 to 39 in good health and CMV-seropositive.

This chain links TRBV7-2 with TRBJ1-3; 7 bases agree with TRBD1. Per germline, CDR1 SGHTA and CDR2 FQGNSA. V was pared by 4 bases and J by 9 bases, with 6 bases of the junction left unmatched. This CDR3 has 13 amino acids. In nucleotides, the CDR3 is TGTGCCAGCAGCTCACGGAAGGGGGCCACCATATATTTT. Amino acids: CASSSRKGATIYF.

This clone was observed at least ten times. V is TRBV7-9 and J is TRBJ1-1; the D is unclear. The CDR3 has 15 amino acids. V was clipped by 0 bases and J by 5 bases, with 13 bases between them. CDR1 is SEHNR and CDR2 is FQNEAQ in the germline V gene (reference sequence). The CDR3 DNA follows: TGTGCCAGCAGCTTAGCTTTAAGCCGGGAAACTGAAGCTTTCTTT. Amino acids: CASSLALSRETEAFF. The full variable domain, in which reference TRBV7-9 and TRBJ1-1 provide the parts outside the CDR3, is DTGVSQNPRHKITKRGQNVTFRCDPISEHNRLYWYRQTLGQGPEFLTYFQNEAQLEKSRLLSDRFSAERPKGSFSTLEIQRTEQGDSAMYLCASSLALSRETEAFFGQGTRLTVV.

The CDR3 spells CAISERGQGTEAFF. The CDR3 bases are TGTGCCATCAGTGAGCGAGGACAGGGAACTGAAGCTTTCTTT. The genes are TRBV10-3 and TRBJ1-1; 8 bases align to TRBD1. The CDR3 is 14 residues long. Germline V gene sequence: CDR1 ENHRY, CDR2 SYGVKD. With V trimmed by 2 bases and J by 5 bases, 4 bases remained unmatched.

The chain links TRBV6-4 to TRBJ2-1, with 14 bases matching TRBD2. Germline V lookup: CDR1 MRHNA, CDR2 SNTAGT. The CDR3 runs to 17 residues. The J segment lost 4 bases and the V segment lost 5 bases, leaving 7 bases of the junction unmatched. CDR3 in amino acids: CASSPGLAGDPYNEQFF. The CDR3 DNA sequence: TGTGCCAGCAGTCCGGGACTAGCGGGGGACCCATACAATGAGCAGTTCTTC.

The chain joins TRBV5-6 to TRBJ1-1; D is perhaps TRBD1 (5 bases). Per germline, CDR1 SGHDT and CDR2 YYEEEE. This CDR3 is built from 15 residues. Trimming took 4 bases from V and 0 from J, leaving 13 bases between them. This CDR3 is CASSRSGEMNTEAFF. The CDR3 DNA reads as TGTGCCAGCAGCCGTTCGGGGGAAATGAACACTGAAGCTTTCTTT.

J is TRBJ2-7 and V is TRBV30; TRBD2 agrees at 10 bases. Germline V gene lookup returns CDR1 GTSNPN and CDR2 SVGIG (reference sequence). The ends lost 4 bases at V and 10 bases at J; junction bases unmatched: 16. This CDR3 spans 15 amino acids. The CDR3 protein is CAWTTGWLAGDRQYF. The CDR3 coding sequence is TGTGCCTGGACCACAGGGTGGCTAGCGGGAGACAGACAGTACTTC.

The chain joins TRBV15 to TRBJ1-5, with D maybe TRBD1 (6 bases). The CDR3 extends over 15 amino acids. Looked up from germline, CDR1 is LNHNV and CDR2 is YYDKDF (reference sequence). Trimming took off 1 base at V and 6 bases at J, with 13 bases between the two ends. The CDR3 spells CATSRVTGGGQPQHF. The DNA of the CDR3 is TGTGCCACCAGCAGAGTTACGGGGGGCGGTCAGCCCCAGCATTTT.

CDR3 sequence reads: CASGLAGNYEQYF. The CDR3 DNA sequence: TGTGCCAGCGGACTAGCGGGCAACTACGAGCAGTACTTC. This sequence joins TRBV27 and TRBJ2-7; the match to TRBD2 covers 11 bases. The V segment lost 8 bases and the J segment 3 bases; nucleotides outside the gene matches: 3. Germline lookup yields CDR1 MNHEY and CDR2 SMNVEV (reference sequence). The CDR3 runs 13 residues.

The table lists this clone with a count of one. No conserved phenylalanine or tryptophan ends this CDR3, so it is likely a read error. The DNA is omitted, as the CDR3 cannot be located on it reliably, and the CDR3 follows TCRdb's listing. The CDR3 protein is CASSKLTGLI. The J gene is TRBJ1-4, the V gene TRBV21-1; the table's D call, TRBD1, was not checked against the DNA. TRBV21-1 is marked as a pseudogene. The CDR3 length equals 10 residues, ends included.